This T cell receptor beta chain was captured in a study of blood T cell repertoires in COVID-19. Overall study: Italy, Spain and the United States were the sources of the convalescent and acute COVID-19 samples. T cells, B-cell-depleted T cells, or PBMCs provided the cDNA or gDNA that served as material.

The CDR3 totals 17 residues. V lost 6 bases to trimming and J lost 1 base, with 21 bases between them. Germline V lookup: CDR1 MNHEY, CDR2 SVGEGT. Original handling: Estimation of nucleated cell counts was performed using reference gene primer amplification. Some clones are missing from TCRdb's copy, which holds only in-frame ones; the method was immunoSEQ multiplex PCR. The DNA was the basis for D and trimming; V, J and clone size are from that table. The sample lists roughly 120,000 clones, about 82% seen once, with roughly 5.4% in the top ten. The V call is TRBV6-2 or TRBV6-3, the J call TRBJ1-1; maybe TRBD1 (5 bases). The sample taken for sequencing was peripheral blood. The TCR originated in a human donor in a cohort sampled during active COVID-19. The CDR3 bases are TGTGCCAGCAGCCCGATAGGGGACTGGGTTAGGAACACTGAAGCTTTCTTT. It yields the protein CASSPIGDWVRNTEAFF.